This T cell receptor (beta chain) derives from a study of blood T cells in healthy people across ages. Each sample provided at least 5.5 micrograms of extracted total RNA. A sample-barcoded 5' primer and a J-beta primer mix were used in a second PCR of roughly 7 to 11 cycles. Each cDNA molecule received a tag from a template-switch adaptor that had 12 random nucleotides. Using its own MiXCR run on the 5' RACE reads, TCRdb lists one record per CDR3 protein. Among around 1,500,000 distinct CDR3 sequences, roughly 28% were seen once, and the ten largest hold 6.5% to 8.5%. Study results and limitations: When set beside aged donors, long-lived donors presented more naive CD4+ cells and higher diversity. PBMCs left unsorted prevented a conclusive naive versus antigen-experienced comparison.

On this clonotype: The antigen remains unidentified.

CDR3 length equals 12 residues. V was pared by 5 bases and J by 8 bases, with 12 bases between. V and J are TRBV12-3 or TRBV12-4 and TRBJ1-2; D gene unclear. The specimen was blood. This clonotype was sampled from a woman in her twenties or thirties in good health. The DNA for the CDR3 is TGTGCCAGCAGTGGACCCCTTGGGGGCTACACCTTC. This codes for CASSGPLGGYTF.